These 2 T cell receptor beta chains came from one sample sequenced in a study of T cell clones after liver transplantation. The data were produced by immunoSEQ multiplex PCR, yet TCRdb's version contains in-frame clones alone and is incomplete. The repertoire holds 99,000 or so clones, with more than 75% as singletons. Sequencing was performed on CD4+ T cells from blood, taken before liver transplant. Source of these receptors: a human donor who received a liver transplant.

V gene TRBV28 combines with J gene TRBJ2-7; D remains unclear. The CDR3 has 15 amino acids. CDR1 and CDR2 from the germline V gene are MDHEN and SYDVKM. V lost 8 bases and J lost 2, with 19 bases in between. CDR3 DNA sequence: TGTGCCAGCGTTAAATGGGCCATGGTCCCCTACGAGCAGTACTTC. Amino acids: CASVKWAMVPYEQYF.

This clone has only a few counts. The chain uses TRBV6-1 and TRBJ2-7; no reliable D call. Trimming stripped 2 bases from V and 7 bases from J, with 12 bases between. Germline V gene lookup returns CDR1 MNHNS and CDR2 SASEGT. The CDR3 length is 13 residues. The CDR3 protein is CASSEYVVGEQYF. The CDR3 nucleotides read TGTGCCAGCAGTGAATACGTAGTGGGGGAGCAGTACTTC.